This is a list of T cell receptor beta chains from one sample in a study of immune evolution from preneoplasia to lung adenocarcinoma. Assay used: immunoSEQ multiplex PCR; TCRdb lists only in-frame clones, some missing. The sample includes roughly 4,700 clones, less than 85% of them seen just once. The source material was FFPE adjacent normal lung tissue. The receptors originated from a person aged 60-80 years with lung adenocarcinoma. The CDR3 runs from the conserved cysteine through the conserved F or W. D genes are given only for firm matches. A clone size is listed for some rows: how often the clone was seen (once, few, many), or a class if it is expanded.

v_call	cdr3_length	d_call	j_call	clone_size	cdr3_aa	cdr3_nt
TRBV7-2	14	-	TRBJ2-5	-	CASSSGGVLGTQYF	TGTGCCAGCAGCTCAGGGGGGGTGCTGGGGACCCAGTACTTC
TRBV5-1	15	-	TRBJ2-5	-	CASSLIEGGRETQYF	TGCGCCAGCAGCTTGATTGAGGGGGGCAGAGAGACCCAGTACTTC
TRBV7-3	13	TRBD1	TRBJ2-1	-	CASSLGQYNEQFF	TGTGCCAGCAGCCTGGGACAGTACAATGAGCAGTTCTTC
TRBV4-2	15	-	TRBJ2-3	-	CASSQRGDYTDTQYF	TGTGCCAGCAGCCAAAGGGGCGATTACACAGATACGCAGTATTTT
TRBV7-2	17	TRBD2	TRBJ2-3	-	CASSPGSGGAVTDTQYF	TGTGCCAGCAGCCCAGGGAGCGGGGGGGCGGTCACAGATACGCAGTATTTT
TRBV9	14	-	TRBJ2-2	-	CASSMTVYTGELFF	TGTGCCAGCAGCATGACAGTCTACACCGGGGAGCTGTTTTTT
TRBV4-3	15	-	TRBJ2-3	-	CASSQGGGGLDTQYF	TGCGCCAGCAGCCAAGGAGGGGGGGGCTTAGATACGCAGTATTTT
TRBV6-5	13	-	TRBJ1-5	-	CASSLRENQPQHF	TGTGCCAGCAGTTTGCGGGAAAATCAGCCCCAGCATTTT
TRBV11-2	14	-	TRBJ1-5	-	CASSPTGGNQPQHF	TGTGCCAGCAGCCCCACGGGAGGCAATCAGCCCCAGCATTTT
TRBV9	15	TRBD1	TRBJ2-2	-	CASSSTGGGTGELFF	TGTGCCAGCAGCAGTACAGGGGGAGGTACCGGGGAGCTGTTTTTT
TRBV18	14	-	TRBJ1-2	-	CASSPPTQNYGYTF	TGTGCCAGCTCACCACCAACGCAAAACTATGGCTACACCTTC
TRBV11-2	12	-	TRBJ2-1	once	CASSSVSDEQFF	TGTGCCAGCAGCTCAGTTAGTGACGAGCAGTTCTTC
TRBV5-1	17	TRBD1	TRBJ1-3	-	CASSMGQNLHSGNTIYF	TGCGCCAGCAGCATGGGACAGAACCTCCACTCTGGAAACACCATATATTTT
TRBV6-6	15	-	TRBJ2-7	-	CASKLQDAGAGEQYF	TGTGCCAGCAAGCTACAGGACGCCGGAGCCGGGGAGCAGTACTTC
TRBV29-1	13	TRBD1	TRBJ2-7	few	CSVVGQGSYEQYF	TGCAGCGTTGTGGGACAGGGTTCCTACGAGCAGTACTTC
TRBV14	12	TRBD1	TRBJ2-7	-	CASSLDRAVQYF	TGTGCCAGCAGCCTAGACAGGGCGGTTCAATACTTC
TRBV6-1	15	TRBD1	TRBJ2-5	large	CASSEMTGAQETQYF	TGTGCCAGCAGTGAAATGACAGGGGCGCAAGAGACCCAGTACTTC
TRBV7-8	17	TRBD2	TRBJ2-5	large	CASSPRPSGFRQETQYF	TGTGCCAGCAGCCCTCGCCCTAGCGGGTTTCGTCAAGAGACCCAGTACTTC
TRBV4-3	14	-	TRBJ2-3	-	CASSHLGGSDTQYF	TGCGCCAGCAGCCATCTGGGTGGGTCAGATACGCAGTATTTT
TRBV4-1	14	-	TRBJ2-7	few	CASSQGLGLYEQYF	TGCGCCAGCAGCCAAGGACTGGGCCTCTACGAGCAGTACTTC
TRBV27	14	-	TRBJ1-2	few	CASSFLGGAQGYTF	TGTGCCAGCAGTTTCTTAGGGGGGGCTCAAGGCTACACCTTC
TRBV29-1	12	TRBD1	TRBJ1-2	-	CSVTRDRGAVTF	TGCAGCGTAACCCGGGACAGGGGGGCCGTCACCTTC
TRBV9	13	-	TRBJ2-2	-	CASSVDSVRELFF	TGTGCCAGCAGCGTAGATAGCGTCCGGGAGCTGTTTTTT
TRBV5-4	15	TRBD2	TRBJ2-1	-	CASSSVAGRGNEQFF	TGTGCCAGCAGTTCGGTAGCGGGGAGGGGCAATGAGCAGTTCTTC
TRBV6-5	13	-	TRBJ1-2	-	CASSRGRWNGYTF	TGTGCCAGCAGTAGGGGACGGTGGAATGGCTACACCTTC
TRBV9	15	TRBD2	TRBJ2-7	-	CASSVEGTSGYEQYF	TGTGCCAGCAGCGTAGAGGGGACTAGCGGCTACGAGCAGTACTTC
TRBV30	15	-	TRBJ1-6	-	CAWSSGGQYNSPLHF	TGTGCCTGGAGTAGTGGGGGCCAGTATAATTCACCCCTCCACTTT
TRBV27	12	-	TRBJ1-2	few	CASGRRSYGYTF	TGTGCCAGCGGCCGGCGGAGTTATGGCTACACCTTC